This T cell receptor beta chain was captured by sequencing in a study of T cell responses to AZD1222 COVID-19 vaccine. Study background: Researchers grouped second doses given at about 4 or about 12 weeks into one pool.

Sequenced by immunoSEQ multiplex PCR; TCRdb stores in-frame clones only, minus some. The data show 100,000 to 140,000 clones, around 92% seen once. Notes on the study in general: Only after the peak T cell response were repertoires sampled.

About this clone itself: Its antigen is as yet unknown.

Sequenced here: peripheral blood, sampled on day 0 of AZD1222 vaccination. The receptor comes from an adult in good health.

CDR3 sequence (DNA): TGTGCCTGGAGGGGGGGGCCGGGAAGCACCGGGGAGCTGTTTTTT. As protein: CAWRGGPGSTGELFF. The chain couples TRBV30 to TRBJ2-2, with a possible D match to TRBD2 (7 bases). This CDR3 has 15 residues. The germline gives CDR1 GTSNPN, CDR2 SVGIG (reference sequence). Trimming stripped 3 bases from V and 4 bases from J, with 15 bases between.